The 21 T cell receptor beta chains below all came from one sample that was sequenced in a study of CD8+ T cells in alopecia areata. The authors extracted RNA and reverse transcribed it into cDNA as the sequencing template. Profiling relied on immunoSEQ multiplex PCR, and the TCRdb table lists in-frame clones only, not all of them. The sample has about 150,000 clones, 50% to 65% seen once. Source: CD8+ T cells sorted from blood, taken at week 0. These receptors all come from a human donor with alopecia areata.

This clone was counted between two and nine times. The same CDR3 is also encoded by other DNA sequences in this sample. The chain uses TRBV29-1 and TRBJ2-1, with 11 bases identical to TRBD2. Germline V CDR1 and CDR2: SQVTM, ANQGSEA. V lost 4 bases, J lost 7 bases, and 3 bases stayed unmatched. This CDR3 has 13 amino acids. CDR3 sequence (DNA): TGCAGCGTTGGACTAGCGGGGTATAATGAGCAGTTCTTC. Amino acid sequence: CSVGLAGYNEQFF.

V is TRBV20-1 and J is TRBJ1-2, with D unresolved. The V gene lost 2 bases and the J gene lost 4 bases, with 2 bases spanning the gap. CDR3 length: 10 residues. The germline V gene encodes CDR1 DFQATT and CDR2 SNEGSKA (reference sequence). Written as DNA, the CDR3 is TGCAGTGCTAGAAGCTATGGCTACACCTTC. Translation gives CSARSYGYTF.

CDR3 loop: CASSLGTGLYEQYF. In DNA, the CDR3 is TGTGCCAGCAGCCTCGGTACGGGGCTTTACGAGCAGTACTTC. J is TRBJ2-7 and V is TRBV6-5, with D tentatively TRBD1 or TRBD2 (5 bases each). Trimming shortened V by 6 bases and J by 4 bases, and 16 bases separated the two germline ends. This CDR3 has 14 amino acids. Per the germline V gene, CDR1 is MNHEY and CDR2 is SVGAGI.

J is TRBJ2-5 and V is TRBV27; 7 bases fit TRBD1. This CDR3 comprises 15 residues. Looked up from germline, CDR1 is MNHEY and CDR2 is SMNVEV (reference sequence). Trimming took 5 bases from V and 5 from J; bases not matched to a gene: 11. The CDR3 DNA reads as TGTGCCAGCAGTCCCGAGACAGGGCTTCTGGAGACCCAGTACTTC. Translation gives CASSPETGLLETQYF.

The CDR3 loop is CASSPHGNPYEQYF. The CDR3 DNA reads TGTGCCAGCAGCCCGCATGGAAACCCCTACGAGCAGTACTTC. This rearrangement joins TRBV13 to TRBJ2-7; no reliable D call. This CDR3 spans 14 amino acids. Germline values: CDR1 PRHDT, CDR2 FYEKMQ (reference sequence). Trimming removed 5 bases at V and 2 bases at J, with 13 bases between. Together with reference TRBV13 and TRBJ2-7, the CDR3 gives the full variable domain: AAGVIQSPRHLIKEKRETATLKCYPIPRHDTVYWYQQGPGQDPQFLISFYEKMQSDKGSIPDRFSAQQFSDYHSELNMSSLELGDSALYFCASSPHGNPYEQYFGPGTRLTVT.

The DNA of the CDR3 is TGTGCCAGCAGCCAAGGGGGTGGCCACGAGCAGTACTTC. Its protein is CASSQGGGHEQYF. This chain links TRBV13 with TRBJ2-7, with a tentative D call TRBD1 (6 bases). The germline V and J ends were trimmed by 5 bases and 5 bases, with 13 bases remaining between them. CDR1 and CDR2 from the germline V gene are PRHDT and FYEKMQ (reference sequence). The CDR3 covers 13 residues. Complete variable domain (other parts from reference TRBV13 and TRBJ2-7): AAGVIQSPRHLIKEKRETATLKCYPIPRHDTVYWYQQGPGQDPQFLISFYEKMQSDKGSIPDRFSAQQFSDYHSELNMSSLELGDSALYFCASSQGGGHEQYFGPGTRLTVT.

This clone was recorded once. This chain uses TRBV30 with TRBJ1-1; D is ambiguous. V dropped 3 bases and J dropped 2 bases, with 7 bases sitting between them. The CDR3 sequence is 12 residues long. In germline, CDR1 is GTSNPN, CDR2 SVGIG (reference sequence). The CDR3 spells CAWRGINTEAFF. For the CDR3, the DNA is TGTGCCTGGAGAGGGATAAACACTGAAGCTTTCTTT.

This clone was recorded a few times. CDR3 sequence reads: CASSHTGHMITDTQYF. In nucleotides, the CDR3 is TGTGCCAGCAGCCACACAGGACATATGATCACAGATACGCAGTATTTT. V and J are TRBV14 and TRBJ2-3; D perhaps matches TRBD1 (5 bases). V was clipped by 3 bases and J by 2 bases, with 15 bases between them. Germline CDR1 reads SGHDN; CDR2 reads FVKESK. The CDR3 has 16 residues.

This clone was picked up a small number of times. V and J are TRBV30 and TRBJ2-5; D remains unclear. The closer fit of TRBJ2-7 to the DNA end suggests the J call may be wrong. Germline CDR1 and CDR2: GTSNPN and SVGIG (reference sequence). The CDR3 loop spans 11 amino acids. CDR3 loop: CAWSVTYEQYF. CDR3 nucleotides: TGTGCCTGGAGTGTAACCTACGAGCAGTACTTC.

V usage is TRBV10-2 and J usage is TRBJ2-2; TRBD2 matches 9 bases. Germline loops: CDR1 WSHSY, CDR2 SAAADI. Losses at the gene ends were 4 bases for V and 5 bases for J; bases not matched to a gene: 5. The CDR3 runs to 15 residues. Written as DNA, the CDR3 is TGCGCCAGCAGTGGGGGACTAGCACCAACCGGGGAGCTGTTTTTT. Its protein is CASSGGLAPTGELFF.

The chain links TRBV5-6 to TRBJ2-7; 9 positions match TRBD1. The V and J ends lost 4 bases and 1 base, in that order; junction bases with no gene match: 9. Germline values: CDR1 SGHDT, CDR2 YYEEEE. CDR3 length: 16 residues. The CDR3 region is CASSDDRDRVSYEQYF. CDR3 nucleotide sequence: TGTGCCAGCAGCGACGACCGGGACAGGGTGTCCTACGAGCAGTACTTC.

As concerns this clone: Distinct nucleotide sequences in the sample also encode this CDR3. The rearrangement uses TRBV30 and TRBJ1-1, with D possibly TRBD1 on 5 matching bases. The CDR3 has 13 residues. The germline V gene has CDR1 GTSNPN and CDR2 SVGIG (reference sequence). V lost 3 bases and J 2 bases, leaving 10 bases between the germline ends. CDR3 DNA: TGTGCCTGGAGCTATGGGGGTAACACTGAAGCTTTCTTT. This codes for CAWSYGGNTEAFF.

This clone was detected only a few times. The rearrangement uses TRBV5-6 and TRBJ1-1; TRBD1 might be the D (5 bases). The CDR3 contains 12 residues. Germline values: CDR1 SGHDT, CDR2 YYEEEE. V lost 4 bases and J 4 bases, leaving 8 bases between the germline ends. In DNA form, the CDR3 reads TGTGCCAGCAGCCAGGGAACCACTGAAGCTTTCTTT. Its translation is CASSQGTTEAFF.

The chain couples TRBV6-5 to TRBJ1-1; possibly TRBD1 for D (5 bases). CDR1 and CDR2 (germline): MNHEY, SVGAGI. The CDR3 loop spans 13 amino acids. Trimming shortened V by 5 bases and J by 4 bases, and 11 bases separated the two germline ends. The CDR3 is CASSGRVRTEAFF. The CDR3 nucleotides read TGTGCCAGCAGTGGCAGGGTGCGCACTGAAGCTTTCTTT.

V and J are TRBV25-1 and TRBJ2-3, with a weak D call TRBD2 (6 bases). The V and J ends lost 3 bases and 8 bases respectively, with 12 bases between them. Germline CDR1 MGHDK, CDR2 SYGVNS. The CDR3 length is 13 residues. The CDR3 region is CASSDGTPTTQYF. In DNA form, the CDR3 reads TGTGCCAGCAGTGATGGGACTCCTACTACGCAGTATTTT.

The chain is built from TRBV4-3 and TRBJ2-1; TRBD1 agrees at 10 bases. Losses at the gene ends were 5 bases for V and 6 bases for J; bases not matched to a gene: 4. The CDR3 is made up of 14 amino acids. CDR1 and CDR2 (germline): LGHNA, YSLEER. The CDR3 bases are TGCGCCAGCAGCATGGGGACAGGGGTCAATGAGCAGTTCTTC. This sequence encodes CASSMGTGVNEQFF.

This clone was counted between two and nine times. V usage is TRBV29-1 and J usage is TRBJ2-7, with D perhaps given as TRBD1 or TRBD2 (5 bases each). CDR1 is SQVTM, CDR2 ANQGSEA, per germline. There are 13 residues in the CDR3. Trimming removed 1 base from V and 4 bases from J, with 11 bases in between. The CDR3 spells CSVEVRGDYEQYF. The CDR3 DNA is TGCAGCGTTGAAGTAAGGGGAGATTACGAGCAGTACTTC.

This chain joins TRBV29-1 and TRBJ1-1, with no clear D. V was shortened by 3 bases and J by 0 bases, with 5 bases between the two germline ends. CDR1 is SQVTM, CDR2 ANQGSEA, per germline. The CDR3 loop spans 12 amino acids. The CDR3: CSVEQMNTEAFF. The CDR3 coding sequence is TGCAGCGTTGAGCAGATGAACACTGAAGCTTTCTTT.

This chain joins TRBV6-5 and TRBJ1-6; no clear D. From germline, CDR1 is MNHEY and CDR2 SVGAGI. The germline V and J ends were trimmed by 7 bases and 9 bases, with 16 bases remaining between them. The CDR3 sequence is 14 residues long. Here the CDR3 DNA reads TGTGCCAGCACCGAACACGGGCAGACTTCACCCCTCCACTTT. Amino acids: CASTEHGQTSPLHF.

The V gene is TRBV15, the J gene TRBJ1-1; TRBD1 is a possible D gene (6 bases). The germline gives CDR1 LNHNV, CDR2 YYDKDF (reference sequence). The CDR3 sequence is 14 residues long. Trimming shortened V by 0 bases and J by 7 bases, and 12 bases separated the two germline ends. CDR3 sequence (DNA): TGTGCCACCAGCAGAGATCGCCAGGGGAGTGAAGCTTTCTTT. Its protein is CATSRDRQGSEAFF.

There are a few counts of this clone. This chain joins TRBV30 and TRBJ2-7; the D is unclear. The CDR3 is 14 residues long. The V end was cut by 4 bases, the J end by 1 base, with 14 bases between. Germline loops: CDR1 GTSNPN, CDR2 SVGIG (reference sequence). The CDR3 here is CAWKGDSLSYEQYF. The CDR3 nucleotides read TGTGCCTGGAAGGGTGACTCCCTGTCCTACGAGCAGTACTTC. The variable domain in full, with the rest retrieved from reference TRBV30 and TRBJ2-7, is SQTIHQWPATLVQPVGSPLSLECTVEGTSNPNLYWYRQAAGRGLQLLFYSVGIGQISSEVPQNLSASRPQDRQFILSSKKLLLSDSGFYLCAWKGDSLSYEQYFGPGTRLTVT.